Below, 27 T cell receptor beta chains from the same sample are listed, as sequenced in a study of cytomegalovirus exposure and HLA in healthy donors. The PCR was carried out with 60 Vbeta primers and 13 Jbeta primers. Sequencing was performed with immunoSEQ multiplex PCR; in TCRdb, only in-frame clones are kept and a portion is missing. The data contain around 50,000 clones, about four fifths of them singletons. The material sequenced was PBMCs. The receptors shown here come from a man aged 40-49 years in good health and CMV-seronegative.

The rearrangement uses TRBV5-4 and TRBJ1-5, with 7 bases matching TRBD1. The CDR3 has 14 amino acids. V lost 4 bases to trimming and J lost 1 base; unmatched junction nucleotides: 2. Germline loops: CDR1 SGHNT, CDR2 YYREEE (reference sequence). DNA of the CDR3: TGTGCCAGCAGCCGACAGGGCAGCAATCAGCCCCAGCATTTT. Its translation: CASSRQGSNQPQHF.

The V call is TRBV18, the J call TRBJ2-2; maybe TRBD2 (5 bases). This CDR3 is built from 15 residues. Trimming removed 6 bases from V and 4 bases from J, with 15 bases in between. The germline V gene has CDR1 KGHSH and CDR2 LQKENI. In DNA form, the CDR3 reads TGTGCCAGCTCCTATGACTACGAGTCCACCGGGGAGCTGTTTTTT. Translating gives CASSYDYESTGELFF.

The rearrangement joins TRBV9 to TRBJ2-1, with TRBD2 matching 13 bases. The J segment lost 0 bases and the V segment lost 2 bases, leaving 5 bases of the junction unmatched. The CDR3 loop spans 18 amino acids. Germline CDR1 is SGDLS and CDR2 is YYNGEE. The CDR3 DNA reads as TGTGCCAGCAGCGTCGGACTAGCGGGGGCCAACTCCTACAATGAGCAGTTCTTC. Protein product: CASSVGLAGANSYNEQFF.

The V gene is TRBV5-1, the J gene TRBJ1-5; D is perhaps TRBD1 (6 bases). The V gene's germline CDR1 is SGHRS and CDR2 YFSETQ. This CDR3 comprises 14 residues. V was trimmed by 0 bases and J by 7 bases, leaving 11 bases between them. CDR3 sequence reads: CASSLDGQGQPQHF. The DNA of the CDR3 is TGCGCCAGCAGCTTGGATGGTCAGGGGCAGCCCCAGCATTTT.

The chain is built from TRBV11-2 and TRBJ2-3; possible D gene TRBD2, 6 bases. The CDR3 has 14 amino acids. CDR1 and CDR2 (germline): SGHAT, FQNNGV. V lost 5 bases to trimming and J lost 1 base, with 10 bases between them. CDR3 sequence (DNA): TGTGCCAGCAGCCCCGGAGGGGGCACAGATACGCAGTATTTT. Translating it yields CASSPGGGTDTQYF.

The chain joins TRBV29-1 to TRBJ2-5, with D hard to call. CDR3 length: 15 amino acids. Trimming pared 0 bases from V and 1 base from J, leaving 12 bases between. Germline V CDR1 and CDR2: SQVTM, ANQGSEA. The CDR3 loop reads CSVEDSWRIQETQYF. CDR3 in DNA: TGCAGCGTTGAAGATTCTTGGCGGATCCAAGAGACCCAGTACTTC.

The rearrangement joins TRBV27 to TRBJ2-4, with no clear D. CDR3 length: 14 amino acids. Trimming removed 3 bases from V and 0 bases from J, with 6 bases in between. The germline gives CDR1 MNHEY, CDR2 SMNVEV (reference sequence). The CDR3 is CASSFVGAKNIQYF. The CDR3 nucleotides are TGTGCCAGCAGTTTCGTCGGAGCCAAAAACATTCAGTACTTC.

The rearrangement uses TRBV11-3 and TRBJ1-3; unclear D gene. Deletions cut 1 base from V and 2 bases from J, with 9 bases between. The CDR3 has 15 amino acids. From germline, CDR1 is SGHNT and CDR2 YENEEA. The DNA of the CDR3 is TGTGCCAGCAGCTTAGGGCCCAACGCTGGAAACACCATATATTTT. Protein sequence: CASSLGPNAGNTIYF.

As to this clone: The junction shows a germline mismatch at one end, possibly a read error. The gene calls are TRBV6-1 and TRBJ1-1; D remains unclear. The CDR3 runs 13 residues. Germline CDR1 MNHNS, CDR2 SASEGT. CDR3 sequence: CVIHRSSNTEAFF. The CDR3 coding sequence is TGCGTCATTCACAGATCATCGAACACTGAAGCTTTCTTT.

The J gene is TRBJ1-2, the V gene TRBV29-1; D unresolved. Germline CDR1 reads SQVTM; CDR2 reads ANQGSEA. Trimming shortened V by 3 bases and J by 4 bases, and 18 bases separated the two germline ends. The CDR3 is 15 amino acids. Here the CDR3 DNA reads TGCAGCGTTGAGGGAGAAAAAATAGGGATCTATGGCTACACCTTC. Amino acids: CSVEGEKIGIYGYTF.

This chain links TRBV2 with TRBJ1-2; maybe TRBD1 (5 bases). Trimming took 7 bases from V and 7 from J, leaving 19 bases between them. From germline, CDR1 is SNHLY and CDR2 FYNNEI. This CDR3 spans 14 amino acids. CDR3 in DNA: TGTGCCAGCATTCAGGCAAGGGGTATGAGTGGCTACACCTTC. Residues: CASIQARGMSGYTF.

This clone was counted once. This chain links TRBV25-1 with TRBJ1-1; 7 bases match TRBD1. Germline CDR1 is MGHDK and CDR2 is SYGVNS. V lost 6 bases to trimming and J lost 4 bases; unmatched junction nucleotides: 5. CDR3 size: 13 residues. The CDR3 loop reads CASSTGERTEAFF. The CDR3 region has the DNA TGTGCCAGCAGCACAGGGGAGCGCACTGAAGCTTTCTTT.

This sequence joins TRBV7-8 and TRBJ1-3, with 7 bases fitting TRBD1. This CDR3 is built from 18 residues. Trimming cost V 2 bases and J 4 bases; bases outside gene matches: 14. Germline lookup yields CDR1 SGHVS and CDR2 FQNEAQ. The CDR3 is CASSLYPRTGQAGNTIYF. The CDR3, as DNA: TGTGCCAGCAGCTTATACCCCCGGACAGGCCAGGCGGGAAACACCATATATTTT.

This CDR3 reads CASSLEPTGGTEAFF. The CDR3 nucleotides are TGTGCCAGCAGCTTAGAGCCAACAGGGGGCACTGAAGCTTTCTTT. The chain recombines TRBV11-2 with TRBJ1-1, with 8 bases aligning to TRBD1. The CDR3 has 15 amino acids. Germline V gene sequence: CDR1 SGHAT, CDR2 FQNNGV. Germline trimming cut 0 bases from V and 4 bases from J; bases unmatched to any gene: 4. The full variable domain, with the rest looked up from reference TRBV11-2 and TRBJ1-1, is EAGVAQSPRYKIIEKRQSVAFWCNPISGHATLYWYQQILGQGPKLLIQFQNNGVVDDSQLPKDRFSAERLKGVDSTLKIQPAKLEDSAVYLCASSLEPTGGTEAFFGQGTRLTVV.

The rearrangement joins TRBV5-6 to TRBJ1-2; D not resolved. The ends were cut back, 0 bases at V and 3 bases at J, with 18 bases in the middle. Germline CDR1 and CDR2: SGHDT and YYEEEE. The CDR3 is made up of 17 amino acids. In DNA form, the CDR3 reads TGTGCCAGCAGCTTGGGCAGGTCCGGCTTTTCAGACTATGGCTACACCTTC. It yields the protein CASSLGRSGFSDYGYTF.

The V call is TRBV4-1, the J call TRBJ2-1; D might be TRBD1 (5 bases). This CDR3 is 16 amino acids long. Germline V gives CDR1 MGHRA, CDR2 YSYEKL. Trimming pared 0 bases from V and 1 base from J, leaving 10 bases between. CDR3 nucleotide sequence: TGCGCCAGCAGCCAAGAACCGGACACGTCCTACAATGAGCAGTTCTTC. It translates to CASSQEPDTSYNEQFF.

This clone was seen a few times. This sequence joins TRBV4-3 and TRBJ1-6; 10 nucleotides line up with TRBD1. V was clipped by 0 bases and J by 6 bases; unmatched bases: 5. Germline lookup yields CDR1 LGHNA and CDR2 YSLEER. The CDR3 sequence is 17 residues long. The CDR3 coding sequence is TGCGCCAGCAGCCAAGATCTCGGGACAGGGGCTAATTCACCCCTCCACTTT. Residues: CASSQDLGTGANSPLHF.

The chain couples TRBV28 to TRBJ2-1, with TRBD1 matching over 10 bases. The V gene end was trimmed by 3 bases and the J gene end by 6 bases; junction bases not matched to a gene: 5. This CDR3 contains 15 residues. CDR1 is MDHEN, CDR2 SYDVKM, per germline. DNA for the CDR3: TGTGCCAGCAGTTTTGCGGGACAGGGGCTCAATGAGCAGTTCTTC. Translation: CASSFAGQGLNEQFF.

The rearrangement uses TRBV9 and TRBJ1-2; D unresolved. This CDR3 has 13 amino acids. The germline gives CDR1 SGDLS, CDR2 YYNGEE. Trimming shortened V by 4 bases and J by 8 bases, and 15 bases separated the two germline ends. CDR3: CASSSPGVYGYTF. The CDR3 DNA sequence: TGTGCCAGCAGCAGTCCCGGTGTGTACGGCTACACCTTC.

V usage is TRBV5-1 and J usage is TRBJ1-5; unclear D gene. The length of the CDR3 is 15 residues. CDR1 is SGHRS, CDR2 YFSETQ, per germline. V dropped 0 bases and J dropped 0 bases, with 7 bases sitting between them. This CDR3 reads CASSLGGYSNQPQHF. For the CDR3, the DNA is TGCGCCAGCAGCTTGGGAGGTTATAGCAATCAGCCCCAGCATTTT.

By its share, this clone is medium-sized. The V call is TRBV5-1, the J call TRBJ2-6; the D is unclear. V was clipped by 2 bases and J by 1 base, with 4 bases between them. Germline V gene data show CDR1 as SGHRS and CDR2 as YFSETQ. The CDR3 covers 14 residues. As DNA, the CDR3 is TGCGCCAGCAGCTTCAATTCTGGGGCCAACGTCCTGACTTTC. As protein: CASSFNSGANVLTF.

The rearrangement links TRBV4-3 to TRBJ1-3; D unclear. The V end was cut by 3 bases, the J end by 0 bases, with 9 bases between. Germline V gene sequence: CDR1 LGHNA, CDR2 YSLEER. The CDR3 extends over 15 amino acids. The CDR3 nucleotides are TGCGCCAGCAGCCACGCTTCGAGCTCTGGAAACACCATATATTTT. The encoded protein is CASSHASSSGNTIYF.

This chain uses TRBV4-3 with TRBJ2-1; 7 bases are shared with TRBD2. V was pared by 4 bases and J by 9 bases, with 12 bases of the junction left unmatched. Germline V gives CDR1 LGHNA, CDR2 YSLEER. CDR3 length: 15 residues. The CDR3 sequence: CASSLSGTMRSEQFF. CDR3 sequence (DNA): TGCGCCAGCAGCCTGTCCGGGACTATGCGTTCTGAGCAGTTCTTC.

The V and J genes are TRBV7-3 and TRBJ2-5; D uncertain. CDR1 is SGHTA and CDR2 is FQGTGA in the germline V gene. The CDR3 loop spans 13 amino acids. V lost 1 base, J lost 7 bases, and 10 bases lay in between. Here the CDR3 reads CASSLISSGTQYF. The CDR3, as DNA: TGTGCCAGCAGCTTAATTTCTAGTGGGACCCAGTACTTC.

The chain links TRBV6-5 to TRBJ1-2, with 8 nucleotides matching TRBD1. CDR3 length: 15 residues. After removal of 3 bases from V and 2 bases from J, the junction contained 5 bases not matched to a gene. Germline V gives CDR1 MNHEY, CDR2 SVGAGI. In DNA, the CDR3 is TGTGCCAGCAGTTATTCAAGACAGGGGAACTATGGCTACACCTTC. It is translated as CASSYSRQGNYGYTF.

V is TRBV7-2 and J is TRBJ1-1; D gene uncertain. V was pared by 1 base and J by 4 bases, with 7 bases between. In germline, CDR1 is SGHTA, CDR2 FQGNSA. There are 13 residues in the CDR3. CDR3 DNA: TGTGCCAGCAGCTTAGGTCTCGTCACTGAAGCTTTCTTT. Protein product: CASSLGLVTEAFF.

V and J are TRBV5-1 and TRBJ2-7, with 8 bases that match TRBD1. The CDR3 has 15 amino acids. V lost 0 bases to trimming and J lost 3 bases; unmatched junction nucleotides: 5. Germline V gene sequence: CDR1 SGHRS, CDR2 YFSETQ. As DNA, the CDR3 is TGCGCCAGCAGCTTGGGAGGACAGGGCGGCTACGAGCAGTACGTC. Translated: CASSLGGQGGYEQYV.